This T cell receptor (beta chain) is from a study of blood T cell repertoires in COVID-19. Between the trimmed V and J ends, which lost 7 bases and 1 base, there was a span of 7 bases. CDR3 size: 12 residues. Germline loops: CDR1 MNHEY, CDR2 SVGAGI. Authors' data handling: Estimated nucleated cell counts came from reference gene primer amplification. Only in-frame clones appear in the TCRdb table, and some are missing; sequencing was by immunoSEQ multiplex PCR. Clonal size and the V and J genes are those of that table, whereas D and trimming came from the DNA. The table shows about 530,000 clones, with roughly nine tenths occurring only once.

J is TRBJ1-1 and V is TRBV6-5, with D possibly TRBD1 on 6 matching bases. Sequencing was carried out using peripheral blood. The clonotype comes from a woman aged 45-65 years with COVID-19, enrolled during active disease. The CDR3 DNA reads as TGTGCCAGCACCAGGGGGAACACTGAAGCTTTCTTT. It codes for CASTRGNTEAFF.